The 25 T cell receptor beta chains below all came from one sample that was sequenced in a study of T cell changes during pregnancy in multiple sclerosis. Measured with immunoSEQ multiplex PCR; TCRdb has only the in-frame clones, and not every one. The sample includes just under 70,000 clones, roughly 89% of them seen just once. Material: peripheral blood, obtained in the second trimester of pregnancy. The receptors originated from a female donor with multiple sclerosis, enrolled in a pregnancy study.

The V and J genes are TRBV9 and TRBJ2-7; D may be TRBD1 (5 bases). Trimming pared 0 bases from V and 2 bases from J, leaving 9 bases between. Germline V lookup: CDR1 SGDLS, CDR2 YYNGEE. The CDR3 length is 14 residues. The DNA for the CDR3 is TGTGCCAGCAGCGTAGGGGGCGCTACCTACGAGCAGTACTTC. This codes for CASSVGGATYEQYF.

The chain has TRBV19 and TRBJ1-3; D gene unclear. Germline loops: CDR1 LNHDA, CDR2 SQIVND (reference sequence). Trimming pared 3 bases from V and 0 bases from J, leaving 12 bases between. The CDR3 is 16 amino acids. CDR3 sequence (DNA): TGTGCCAGTAGTATTGGAGCCCCCCGCTCTGGAAACACCATATATTTT. Its translation: CASSIGAPRSGNTIYF.

The rearrangement joins TRBV19 to TRBJ2-1, with TRBD1 as a possible D gene (5 bases). This CDR3 is 13 amino acids long. Trimming left V 3 bases short and J 6 bases short, with 9 bases between. The V gene's germline CDR1 is LNHDA and CDR2 SQIVND (reference sequence). The CDR3 DNA follows: TGTGCCAGTAGTATTCTAGGGGCCAATGAGCAGTTCTTC. Residues: CASSILGANEQFF.

The V call is TRBV29-1, the J call TRBJ1-2; no clear D gene. This CDR3 is built from 11 residues. Trimming took off 4 bases at V and 8 bases at J, with 11 bases between the two ends. CDR1 and CDR2 from the germline V gene are SQVTM and ANQGSEA. The CDR3 nucleotides are TGCAGCGTTGTGGAGGGATGGGGCTACACCTTC. It is translated as CSVVEGWGYTF. Looking up the rest from reference TRBV29-1 and TRBJ1-2 gives the full variable domain: SAVISQKPSRDICQRGTSLTIQCQVDSQVTMMFWYRQQPGQSLTLIATANQGSEATYESGFVIDKFPISRPNLTFSTLTVSNMSPEDSSIYLCSVVEGWGYTFGSGTRLTVV.

The V call is TRBV10-3, the J call TRBJ2-5; the D gene is possibly TRBD2 (5 bases). Germline values: CDR1 ENHRY, CDR2 SYGVKD. V was pared by 6 bases and J by 4 bases, with 18 bases between. CDR3 length: 15 amino acids. The CDR3 sequence: CAISELLDGRETQYF. Written as DNA, the CDR3 is TGTGCCATCAGCGAACTACTGGATGGGAGAGAGACCCAGTACTTC.

This chain joins TRBV4-3 and TRBJ2-1; TRBD2 matches at 7 bases. Germline V gene data show CDR1 as LGHNA and CDR2 as YSLEER. V was clipped by 4 bases and J by 1 base; unmatched bases: 7. The CDR3 is 16 residues long. CDR3: CASSRGASGSYNEQFF. Written as DNA, the CDR3 is TGCGCCAGCAGCCGGGGTGCTAGCGGATCCTACAATGAGCAGTTCTTC.

The V gene is TRBV19, the J gene TRBJ2-5; TRBD1 agrees at 10 bases. This CDR3 has 14 amino acids. V gave up 8 bases and J gave up 1 base; unmatched junction bases: 4. Germline loops: CDR1 LNHDA, CDR2 SQIVND (reference sequence). The CDR3: CASGDRGPQETQYF. The CDR3 DNA follows: TGTGCCAGTGGAGACAGGGGGCCCCAAGAGACCCAGTACTTC.

The chain is built from TRBV9 and TRBJ1-3, with 9 bases fitting TRBD1. V trimming: 0 bases; J trimming: 0 bases; junction bases outside the gene matches: 13. The CDR3 is 20 residues long. Looked up from germline, CDR1 is SGDLS and CDR2 is YYNGEE. CDR3 in amino acids: CASSVGAGTGNPVSGNTIYF. The CDR3 DNA follows: TGTGCCAGCAGCGTAGGGGCCGGGACAGGGAACCCCGTCTCTGGAAACACCATATATTTT. Using reference TRBV9 and TRBJ1-3 for the parts outside the CDR3, the full variable domain is DSGVTQTPKHLITATGQRVTLRCSPRSGDLSVYWYQQSLDQGLQFLIQYYNGEERAKGNILERFSAQQFPDLHSELNLSSLELGDSALYFCASSVGAGTGNPVSGNTIYFGEGSWLTVV.

The gene calls are TRBV6-5 and TRBJ1-2; 9 bases map to TRBD1. CDR3 length: 16 amino acids. Germline trimming cut 8 bases from V and 0 bases from J; bases unmatched to any gene: 10. Germline CDR1 reads MNHEY; CDR2 reads SVGAGI. CDR3 DNA sequence: TGTGCCAGCCGTTCCGGGACAGGGAATCCTAACTATGGCTACACCTTC. Amino acid sequence: CASRSGTGNPNYGYTF.

The chain has TRBV19 and TRBJ1-2; TRBD1 is a possible D gene (5 bases). This CDR3 region has 14 residues. Germline CDR1 LNHDA, CDR2 SQIVND (reference sequence). V dropped 3 bases and J dropped 4 bases, with 12 bases sitting between them. The CDR3 sequence: CASSMVGAVYGYTF. DNA for the CDR3: TGTGCCAGTAGTATGGTAGGGGCTGTCTATGGCTACACCTTC.

The chain is built from TRBV30 and TRBJ1-1; weak D call: TRBD1 (5 bases). V was cut by 1 base and J by 1 base, with 7 bases left in between. From germline, CDR1 is GTSNPN and CDR2 SVGIG (reference sequence). The CDR3 is 13 residues long. The CDR3 loop reads CAWSDQGNTEAFF. CDR3 coding DNA: TGTGCCTGGAGTGACCAGGGGAACACTGAAGCTTTCTTT.

The chain employs TRBV19 and TRBJ2-5; TRBD2 aligns across 8 bases. The CDR3 consists of 15 residues. J gave up 0 bases and V 7 bases, and 7 bases lay outside the gene matches. The V gene's germline CDR1 is LNHDA and CDR2 SQIVND (reference sequence). The CDR3, as DNA: TGTGCCAGTACTTGGAGCGGGGGAAACCAAGAGACCCAGTACTTC. Amino acids: CASTWSGGNQETQYF.

V and J are TRBV30 and TRBJ2-3; D ambiguous. This CDR3 is 15 amino acids long. The germline V gene encodes CDR1 GTSNPN and CDR2 SVGIG (reference sequence). The V end lost 1 base, the J end lost 3 bases, and 14 bases lay between the germline ends. Here the CDR3 reads CAWSDLYPGTDTQYF. Here the CDR3 DNA reads TGTGCCTGGAGTGACCTCTATCCCGGTACAGATACGCAGTATTTT.

The chain links TRBV11-2 to TRBJ2-3; 9 bases are shared with TRBD2. V lost 4 bases and J lost 4; bases outside the gene matches: 6. Germline V CDR1 and CDR2: SGHAT, FQNNGV. This CDR3 has 15 residues. The CDR3 protein is CASSSLAGLADTQYF. The CDR3 DNA reads as TGTGCCAGCAGCTCCCTAGCGGGGCTCGCAGATACGCAGTATTTT.

The genes are TRBV5-5 and TRBJ2-7, with D possibly being TRBD2 (7 bases). CDR1 SGHKS and CDR2 YYEKEE come from the germline V gene (reference sequence). This CDR3 spans 18 amino acids. Trimming shortened V by 1 base and J by 2 bases, and 22 bases separated the two germline ends. The CDR3 spells CASSLSTQAGAVAYEQYF. CDR3 nucleotides: TGTGCCAGCAGCTTGTCCACCCAGGCGGGGGCGGTCGCCTACGAGCAGTACTTC.

This chain uses TRBV5-1 with TRBJ2-3, with D perhaps matching TRBD1 (6 bases). The CDR3 sequence is 15 residues long. V lost 4 bases and J lost 2, with 14 bases in between. Germline CDR1 and CDR2: SGHRS and YFSETQ. CDR3 nucleotide sequence: TGCGCCAGCAGCACCCCGACAGGTCCCACAGATACGCAGTATTTT. This encodes CASSTPTGPTDTQYF.

This clone was observed a single time. The chain combines TRBV19 with TRBJ2-2, with TRBD2 matching over 12 bases. V shed 2 bases, J shed 1 base, and the junction held 2 bases outside the gene matches. The CDR3 totals 17 residues. Germline-derived CDR1 and CDR2 are LNHDA and SQIVND (reference sequence). The CDR3 spells CASSITSGGQNTGELFF. DNA for the CDR3: TGTGCCAGTAGTATAACTAGCGGGGGGCAGAACACCGGGGAGCTGTTTTTT.

The chain recombines TRBV19 with TRBJ2-7, with D perhaps matching TRBD2 (7 bases). The V end was cut by 9 bases, the J end by 2 bases, with 17 bases between. Germline V gene data show CDR1 as LNHDA and CDR2 as SQIVND (reference sequence). The CDR3 spans 14 residues. Written as DNA, the CDR3 is TGTGCCAGCAGACCCGCGGGGGCTCCCTACGAGCAGTACTTC. It codes for CASRPAGAPYEQYF. Combining the CDR3 with reference TRBV19 and TRBJ2-7 gives the whole variable domain DGGITQSPKYLFRKEGQNVTLSCEQNLNHDAMYWYRQDPGQGLRLIYYSQIVNDFQKGDIAEGYSVSREKKESFPLTVTSAQKNPTAFYLCASRPAGAPYEQYFGPGTRLTVT.

The chain has TRBV6-5 and TRBJ1-2, with D unresolved. Trimming left V 1 base short and J 7 bases short, with 16 bases between. Germline CDR1 reads MNHEY; CDR2 reads SVGAGI. The CDR3 has 15 amino acids. CDR3 DNA sequence: TGTGCCAGCAGTTACTTCGGAGAGGGCTCGAGTGGCTACACCTTC. It translates to CASSYFGEGSSGYTF.

The V gene is TRBV19, the J gene TRBJ1-1, with a weak D call TRBD1 (5 bases). This CDR3 comprises 13 residues. Trimming pared 1 base from V and 11 bases from J, leaving 14 bases between. Germline V gene data show CDR1 as LNHDA and CDR2 as SQIVND (reference sequence). The CDR3 bases are TGTGCCAGTAGTATAGCCCCAGGGAGGGATGCTTTCTTT. Translated: CASSIAPGRDAFF.

J is TRBJ2-7 and V is TRBV10-3, with 8 positions matching TRBD2. The CDR3 has 17 residues. CDR1 and CDR2 from the germline V gene are ENHRY and SYGVKD. Trimming at V came to 0 bases and at J to 3 bases, leaving 10 bases not matched to a gene. The CDR3 region is CAISESILLRGGYEQYF. The CDR3, as DNA: TGTGCCATCAGTGAGTCGATATTGCTCCGGGGGGGCTACGAGCAGTACTTC.

V is TRBV20-1 and J is TRBJ1-2; maybe TRBD1 (5 bases). The V end lost 6 bases, the J end lost 7 bases, and 12 bases lay between the germline ends. The CDR3 covers 11 residues. Per the germline V gene, CDR1 is DFQATT and CDR2 is SNEGSKA (reference sequence). Written as DNA, the CDR3 is TGCAGTGCGAGTCCGGGGGGTGGCTACACCTTC. The encoded protein is CSASPGGGYTF.

This chain joins TRBV19 and TRBJ1-1; 10 bases are shared with TRBD1. In germline, CDR1 is LNHDA, CDR2 SQIVND (reference sequence). After removal of 5 bases from V and 1 base from J, the junction contained 4 bases not matched to a gene. The CDR3 is 15 amino acids. CDR3 bases: TGTGCCAGTAGTCCGGACAGGGGGTCGAACACTGAAGCTTTCTTT. It specifies CASSPDRGSNTEAFF.

This CDR3 is CSVLAEYGYTF. CDR3 DNA: TGCAGCGTCCTAGCCGAGTATGGCTACACCTTC. The V gene is TRBV29-1, the J gene TRBJ1-2; D is undetermined. The ends were cut back, 6 bases at V and 5 bases at J, with 10 bases in the middle. The CDR3 sequence is 11 residues long. From germline, CDR1 is SQVTM and CDR2 ANQGSEA.

The chain recombines TRBV6-5 with TRBJ1-1; D may be TRBD1 (5 bases). V lost 1 base and J lost 0, with 12 bases in between. Germline V CDR1 and CDR2: MNHEY, SVGAGI. The CDR3 has 16 residues. CDR3 DNA: TGTGCCAGCAGTTACTACCCGGGACTCATGAACACTGAAGCTTTCTTT. Protein sequence: CASSYYPGLMNTEAFF.